A single sample gave rise to the 29 T cell receptor beta chains below, sequenced in a study of cytomegalovirus exposure and HLA in healthy donors. In the PCR, 60 Vbeta and 13 Jbeta primers were used. Sequenced by immunoSEQ multiplex PCR; TCRdb stores in-frame clones only, minus some. Seen here are roughly 89,000 clones, approximately 64% observed once, and the top ten hold 20% to 25%. Sequences were obtained from PBMCs. These receptor sequences come from a woman in her 50s in good health and CMV-seropositive.

V gene TRBV29-1 combines with J gene TRBJ2-3, with TRBD1 identical over 8 bases. The trim removed 3 bases at V and 6 bases at J, leaving 2 bases unmatched. CDR3 length: 12 amino acids. The germline gives CDR1 SQVTM, CDR2 ANQGSEA. The CDR3 bases are TGCAGCGTTGACAGGGGGCTGGATACGCAGTATTTT. This sequence encodes CSVDRGLDTQYF.

A word on this clone: This sample includes further DNA sequences coding for the same CDR3. The chain combines TRBV4-2 with TRBJ1-2, with 7 nucleotides matching TRBD1. This CDR3 has 14 amino acids. V lost 0 bases, J lost 5 bases, and 3 bases stayed unmatched. Germline V gene sequence: CDR1 LGHNA, CDR2 YNFKEQ. The CDR3 DNA follows: TGTGCCAGCAGCCAAGACAGGGGGAATTATGGCTACACCTTC. It specifies CASSQDRGNYGYTF.

This chain joins TRBV15 and TRBJ2-5, with 9 bases that match TRBD1. This CDR3 has 16 amino acids. Germline V gene lookup returns CDR1 LNHNV and CDR2 YYDKDF (reference sequence). Germline trimming cut 0 bases from V and 4 bases from J; bases unmatched to any gene: 6. The CDR3 DNA is TGTGCCACCAGCAGAGATCCGGGACAGGGAGTAGAGACCCAGTACTTC. Amino acids: CATSRDPGQGVETQYF.

This clone qualifies as large. This chain uses TRBV5-6 with TRBJ2-1; a possible D gene is TRBD1 (5 bases). Germline loops: CDR1 SGHDT, CDR2 YYEEEE. The CDR3 extends over 14 amino acids. V gave up 3 bases and J gave up 4 bases, with 11 bases separating them. As DNA, the CDR3 is TGTGCCAGCAGCTCCCCGACAGAATACAATGAGCAGTTCTTC. It specifies CASSSPTEYNEQFF.

The rearrangement uses TRBV4-1 and TRBJ1-5, with TRBD1 matching 7 bases. Germline V gives CDR1 MGHRA, CDR2 YSYEKL. The J segment lost 5 bases and the V segment lost 0 bases, leaving 19 bases of the junction unmatched. The CDR3 contains 20 residues. CDR3 sequence: CASSQEWTGLRQGLDQPQHF. CDR3 coding DNA: TGCGCCAGCAGCCAAGAATGGACGGGCTTAAGACAGGGCCTCGATCAGCCCCAGCATTTT.

This rearrangement joins TRBV6-5 to TRBJ2-5, with D possibly TRBD1 on 6 matching bases. CDR1 MNHEY and CDR2 SVGAGI come from the germline V gene. The CDR3 is 11 amino acids. Trimming took 6 bases from V and 7 from J, leaving 9 bases between them. CDR3 nucleotides: TGTGCCAGCAGGAGAGGGGGGACCCAGTACTTC. Amino acid sequence: CASRRGGTQYF.

The genes are TRBV28 and TRBJ1-6; D unclear. V lost 7 bases, J lost 0 bases, and 7 bases lay in between. Germline V lookup: CDR1 MDHEN, CDR2 SYDVKM. The CDR3 is 14 amino acids. CDR3 sequence reads: CASTPYSYNSPLHF. The CDR3 DNA is TGTGCCAGCACCCCCTACTCCTATAATTCACCCCTCCACTTT.

Comment on this clone: At one end the junction does not follow the germline gene, possibly because of a read error. The chain links TRBV28 to TRBJ1-4; 7 nucleotides agree with TRBD1. The germline CDR1 and CDR2 sequences are MDHEN and SYDVKM. This CDR3 is 15 amino acids long. DNA for the CDR3: TGTGCCAGCAGTCCGAGGACAGGAGCAAATGAAAAATTGTTTTTT. Protein sequence: CASSPRTGANEKLFF.

This clone was seen just once. The chain employs TRBV19 and TRBJ2-5; 7 positions agree with TRBD2. The J call is doubtful: the DNA matches TRBJ2-7 better. This CDR3 is built from 15 residues. Germline CDR1 and CDR2: LNHDA and SQIVND (reference sequence). For the CDR3, the DNA is TGTGCCAGTAGTCCAGGCGGGGGACTAAGCTACGAGCAGTACTTC. Translated, it gives CASSPGGGLSYEQYF.

The chain couples TRBV29-1 to TRBJ2-2, with 7 bases fitting TRBD1. This CDR3 has 15 amino acids. Germline CDR1 and CDR2: SQVTM and ANQGSEA. V trimming: 4 bases; J trimming: 0 bases; junction bases outside the gene matches: 5. The CDR3 is CSVGGTEANTGELFF. The CDR3 nucleotides are TGCAGCGTTGGGGGGACAGAGGCGAACACCGGGGAGCTGTTTTTT.

V and J are TRBV6-1 and TRBJ2-1; 7 bases line up with TRBD2. The CDR3 loop spans 12 amino acids. Trimming at V came to 8 bases and at J to 5 bases, leaving 3 bases not matched to a gene. The germline gives CDR1 MNHNS, CDR2 SASEGT. The CDR3 protein is CASGGGNNEQFF. For the CDR3, the DNA is TGTGCCAGCGGGGGGGGAAACAATGAGCAGTTCTTC.

The chain combines TRBV6-5 with TRBJ1-5; no clear D gene. With 2 bases removed from V and 4 bases from J, the gap between germline ends came to 6 bases. CDR3 length: 13 amino acids. CDR1 and CDR2 (germline): MNHEY, SVGAGI. CDR3 nucleotides: TGTGCCAGCAGTTACGGAGGGAATCAGCCCCAGCATTTT. This encodes CASSYGGNQPQHF.

The sample holds a few counts of this clone. V usage is TRBV11-1 and J usage is TRBJ2-7; no clear D gene. Germline CDR1 reads SGHAT; CDR2 reads FQDESV (reference sequence). The CDR3 is 13 residues long. Trimming stripped 5 bases from V and 7 bases from J, with 15 bases between. The CDR3 region has the DNA TGTGCCAGCAGCCCGCGGCAATTTGCGGAGCAGTACTTC. Translating it yields CASSPRQFAEQYF.

The chain is built from TRBV6-6 and TRBJ2-3; 12 positions match TRBD2. V gave up 6 bases and J gave up 5 bases; unmatched junction bases: 3. This CDR3 is 14 amino acids long. Germline-derived CDR1 and CDR2 are MNHNY and SVGAGI (reference sequence). CDR3 sequence: CASSPTSGGDTQYF. For the CDR3, the DNA is TGTGCCAGCAGCCCGACTAGCGGGGGAGATACGCAGTATTTT.

V gene TRBV10-3 combines with J gene TRBJ2-2; 10 bases align to TRBD1. Germline lookup yields CDR1 ENHRY and CDR2 SYGVKD. CDR3 size: 15 residues. Losses at the gene ends were 6 bases for V and 7 bases for J; bases not matched to a gene: 8. CDR3 region: CAISISGQGYGELFF. CDR3 coding DNA: TGTGCCATCAGCATCTCGGGACAGGGGTACGGGGAGCTGTTTTTT.

The chain combines TRBV7-8 with TRBJ1-5; TRBD1 is a possible D gene (5 bases). The CDR3 covers 15 residues. Germline CDR1 reads SGHVS; CDR2 reads FQNEAQ. V gave up 3 bases and J gave up 3 bases, with 12 bases separating them. Written as DNA, the CDR3 is TGTGCCAGCAGCTTGGGGCAGCATTACAATCAGCCCCAGCATTTT. This gives the protein CASSLGQHYNQPQHF.

This rearrangement joins TRBV5-1 to TRBJ2-7; the match to TRBD1 covers 7 bases. This CDR3 region has 14 residues. Looked up from germline, CDR1 is SGHRS and CDR2 is YFSETQ. With V trimmed by 2 bases and J by 2 bases, 4 bases remained unmatched. The CDR3 bases are TGCGCCAGCAGCTTTGACAGGGTTGCCTACGAGCAGTACTTC. Translating it yields CASSFDRVAYEQYF.

The chain links TRBV18 to TRBJ2-3; TRBD2 aligns across 8 bases. The V segment lost 6 bases and the J segment 4 bases; nucleotides outside the gene matches: 9. Germline CDR1 is KGHSH and CDR2 is LQKENI. The CDR3 spans 15 residues. The CDR3 here is CASSPGGASADTQYF. The CDR3 bases are TGTGCCAGCTCCCCCGGGGGGGCCAGCGCAGATACGCAGTATTTT.

This clone came up once. The rearrangement uses TRBV5-1 and TRBJ1-1; 7 nucleotides match TRBD1. Germline CDR1 SGHRS, CDR2 YFSETQ. CDR3 size: 16 residues. The junction had 10 bases not matched to a gene; V was cut back by 5 bases and J by 0 bases. CDR3 sequence: CASSRDSQRLNTEAFF. In DNA, the CDR3 is TGCGCCAGCAGTCGGGACAGCCAAAGGTTGAACACTGAAGCTTTCTTT.

This clone was seen a handful of times. This chain connects TRBV18 to TRBJ2-2, with D perhaps TRBD1 (6 bases). The germline CDR1 and CDR2 sequences are KGHSH and LQKENI. This CDR3 contains 15 residues. V gave up 0 bases and J gave up 6 bases, with 11 bases separating them. The CDR3 spells CASSPPAQGPGELFF. CDR3 DNA: TGTGCCAGCTCACCACCGGCACAGGGCCCCGGGGAGCTGTTTTTT.

This clone was seen more than once but under ten times. This chain links TRBV21-1 with TRBJ1-5. TRBV21-1 corresponds to a pseudogene. CDR3 length: 19 amino acids. In DNA, the CDR3 is TGTGCCAGCAGCTGCCAAATAGGGGGGGGGTATTATAGCAATCAGCCCCAGCATTTT. It translates to CASSCQIGGGYYSNQPQHF.

The chain combines TRBV27 with TRBJ1-6; unclear D gene. V was shortened by 5 bases and J by 7 bases, with 12 bases between the two germline ends. The germline V gene encodes CDR1 MNHEY and CDR2 SMNVEV (reference sequence). The CDR3 runs to 14 residues. CDR3 DNA sequence: TGTGCCAGCAGTAGAGAAAATTCAAATTCACCCCTCCACTTT. Translation gives CASSRENSNSPLHF.

This clone occurred many times. The chain is built from TRBV7-2 and TRBJ2-3, with D unclear. In germline, CDR1 is SGHTA, CDR2 FQGNSA. This CDR3 contains 14 residues. The ends were cut back, 8 bases at V and 3 bases at J, with 15 bases in the middle. CDR3 sequence reads: CASGKFPRTDTQYF. CDR3 nucleotide sequence: TGTGCCAGCGGCAAGTTTCCGAGGACAGATACGCAGTATTTT.

V and J are TRBV11-2 and TRBJ2-5; TRBD2 aligns across 10 bases. There are 15 residues in the CDR3. Germline lookup yields CDR1 SGHAT and CDR2 FQNNGV. V lost 0 bases and J lost 5; bases outside the gene matches: 3. CDR3 sequence reads: CASSLELAGRETQYF. The CDR3 DNA reads as TGTGCCAGCAGCTTAGAACTAGCGGGGAGGGAGACCCAGTACTTC.

The chain has TRBV7-8 and TRBJ2-5; perhaps TRBD1 as D (6 bases). The CDR3 is made up of 19 amino acids. In germline, CDR1 is SGHVS, CDR2 FQNEAQ. Trimming cost V 5 bases and J 1 base, with 26 bases left between them. In DNA, the CDR3 is TGTGCCAGCAGCCCAGATATGTCTGCAGGGGACCGGACCCAAGAGACCCAGTACTTC. As protein: CASSPDMSAGDRTQETQYF.

This clone was counted only a few times. The V call is TRBV7-9, the J call TRBJ1-5; D possibly corresponds to TRBD1 (5 bases). The germline V gene encodes CDR1 SEHNR and CDR2 FQNEAQ (reference sequence). The CDR3 totals 15 residues. Trimming removed 2 bases at V and 2 bases at J, with 10 bases between. The DNA of the CDR3 is TGTGCCAGCAGCTTATCGGGGGAGGGCAATCAGCCCCAGCATTTT. Translation gives CASSLSGEGNQPQHF.

This chain joins TRBV28 and TRBJ1-2, with a possible D match to TRBD1 (5 bases). The V end was cut by 6 bases, the J end by 8 bases, with 13 bases between. This CDR3 contains 12 residues. The germline gives CDR1 MDHEN, CDR2 SYDVKM. For the CDR3, the DNA is TGTGCCAGCAGCCTCGGGGGGTCCGGCTACACCTTC. Its protein is CASSLGGSGYTF.

The chain employs TRBV7-2 and TRBJ2-5; 10 positions agree with TRBD2. The CDR3 length is 14 residues. Germline assignment: CDR1 SGHTA and CDR2 FQGNSA. V lost 1 base, J lost 4 bases, and 0 bases stayed unmatched. The CDR3 DNA reads as TGTGCCAGCAGCTTAGAGCGGGGGGGAGAGACCCAGTACTTC. Translating it yields CASSLERGGETQYF.

This clone was seen a few times. The CDR3 is CASSVEQGGLNEQFF. The CDR3 nucleotides are TGTGCCAGCAGCGTAGAACAGGGTGGATTGAATGAGCAGTTCTTC. V usage is TRBV9 and J usage is TRBJ2-1; D possibly corresponds to TRBD1 (6 bases). The CDR3 extends over 15 amino acids. Trimming shortened V by 0 bases and J by 7 bases, and 14 bases separated the two germline ends. From germline, CDR1 is SGDLS and CDR2 YYNGEE.